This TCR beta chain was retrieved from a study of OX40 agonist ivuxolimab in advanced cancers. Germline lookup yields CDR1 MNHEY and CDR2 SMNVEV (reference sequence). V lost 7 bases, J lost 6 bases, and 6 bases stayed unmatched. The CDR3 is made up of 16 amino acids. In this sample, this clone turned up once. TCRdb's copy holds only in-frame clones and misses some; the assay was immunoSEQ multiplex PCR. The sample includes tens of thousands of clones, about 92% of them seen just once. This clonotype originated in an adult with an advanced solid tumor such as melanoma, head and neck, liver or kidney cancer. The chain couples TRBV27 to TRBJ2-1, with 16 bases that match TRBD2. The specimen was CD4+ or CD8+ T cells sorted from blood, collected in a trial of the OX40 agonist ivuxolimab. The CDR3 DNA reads TGTGCCAGCAATTTCGGGACTAGCGGGGGGGGCAATGAGCAGTTCTTC. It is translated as CASNFGTSGGGNEQFF.